This T cell receptor beta chain was recorded in a study of blood T cell repertoires in COVID-19. Study at large: From the United States, Italy and Spain came samples of acute and convalescent COVID-19. Sources were T cells, B-cell-depleted T cells, or PBMCs; the material itself was cDNA or gDNA.

The CDR3 has 16 residues. V shed 1 base and J shed 0 bases, with 10 bases lying between them. Germline assignment: CDR1 WNHNN and CDR2 SYGVQD (reference sequence). Original processing methods: Amplification with reference gene primers provided the estimates of nucleated cell counts. Clones were sequenced by immunoSEQ multiplex PCR, and TCRdb holds only the in-frame ones, with some missing. V, J and clone size were drawn from that table, and D and trimming were deduced from the DNA. The sample shows about 96,000 clones, less than 85% of them seen only once. This clone was counted once. This TCR came from a woman aged 55-70 years with acute or convalescent COVID-19. Material: peripheral blood. The J gene is TRBJ1-3, the V gene TRBV10-1; perhaps TRBD1 as D (5 bases). The CDR3 loop reads CASSEFGANSGNTIYF. In nucleotides, the CDR3 is TGCGCCAGCAGTGAGTTTGGGGCCAACTCTGGAAACACCATATATTTT.